These T cell receptor beta chains were read from a single sample in a study of blood T cell repertoires in COVID-19. The assay was immunoSEQ multiplex PCR, and TCRdb's table has in-frame clones only and misses some. The data show around 300,000 clones, roughly 88% seen once. The specimen sequenced was peripheral blood. Receptors originate from a woman in her twenties or thirties with active or convalescent COVID-19. Both conserved end residues are part of each CDR3. A D gene is named only where the DNA matches it firmly. For some rows the clone size is stated as once, few or many, or as a class when expanded; others skip it.

>TRBV6-1|TRBJ2-5|.|.
TGTGCCAGCAGTGAAGCCTCGGGGGTAGAGACCCAGTACTTC
CASSEASGVETQYF
>TRBV6-4|TRBJ1-1|TRBD1|.
TGTGCCAGCGCCCCTCGCCCGGGACAGGGACCCACTGAAGCTTTCTTT
CASAPRPGQGPTEAFF
>TRBV4-2|TRBJ2-3|.|.
TGTGCCAGCAGCCAAGCTAGCACAGATACGCAGTATTTT
CASSQASTDTQYF
>TRBV19|TRBJ2-7|.|few
TGTGCCAGTAGTACTACCCAGGGCTACGAGCAGTACTTC
CASSTTQGYEQYF
>TRBV6-5|TRBJ2-3|TRBD2|.
TGTGCCAGCAGTTCAGCGGGGTCCACAGATACGCAGTATTTT
CASSSAGSTDTQYF
>TRBV11-2|TRBJ2-5|TRBD2|.
TGTGCCAGCAGCCATAGCGGGGGGGCCGAGACCCAGTACTTC
CASSHSGGAETQYF
>TRBV5-1|TRBJ2-7|TRBD2|.
TGCGCCAGCAGCGCGGGACTAGCGGGGGGTTGGGAGCAGTACTTC
CASSAGLAGGWEQYF
>TRBV5-1|TRBJ2-7|TRBD1|.
TGCGCCAGCAGCGTAATGGGGACAGGGGCTTCCTACGAGCAGTACTTC
CASSVMGTGASYEQYF
>TRBV5-1|TRBJ2-2|TRBD2|.
TGCGCCAGCAGCTACCTCTCCAGCGGGGTTAACACCGGGGAGCTGTTTTTT
CASSYLSSGVNTGELFF
>TRBV30|TRBJ1-1|TRBD1|.
TGTGCCTGGAGATTGACAGGGAGAACTGAAGCTTTCTTT
CAWRLTGRTEAFF
>TRBV19|TRBJ2-2|.|.
TGTGCCAGTAGTATAGACCCCGGCACCGGGGAGCTGTTTTTT
CASSIDPGTGELFF
>TRBV12-3/TRBV12-4|TRBJ1-2|.|.
TGTGCCAGCAGTTTATCGGACACCTATGGCTACACCTTC
CASSLSDTYGYTF
>TRBV9|TRBJ2-7|TRBD2|.
TGTGCCAGCAGCGCGGGGGGGCGGTTGGCCTACGAGCAGTACTTC
CASSAGGRLAYEQYF
>TRBV14|TRBJ1-2|.|few
TGTGCCAGCAGCCAAGATCGGAGTTGGAGGGACCGGGGCTACACCTTC
CASSQDRSWRDRGYTF
>TRBV27|TRBJ1-4|.|.
TGTGCCAGCAGTGCGAGGTTTGCAACTAATGAAAAACTGTTTTTT
CASSARFATNEKLFF
>TRBV25-1|TRBJ1-1|.|.
TGTGCCAGCAGTGATTATGTTGGCGGAAAGAACACTGAAGCTTTCTTT
CASSDYVGGKNTEAFF
>TRBV11-1|TRBJ2-7|.|.
TGTGCCAGCAGCTTTTCGACTGGACTGGACTACGAGCAGTACTTC
CASSFSTGLDYEQYF
>TRBV5-1|TRBJ2-3|.|.
TGCGCCAGCAGCTTGTCAGGTAGCACAGATACGCAGTATTTT
CASSLSGSTDTQYF
>TRBV7-3|TRBJ2-3|.|.
TGTGCCAGCAGCTTAATAGAGGGTGCAGATACGCAGTATTTT
CASSLIEGADTQYF
>TRBV28|TRBJ2-3|TRBD2|.
TGTGCCAGCACCCCGGGGGGACGAGCGGGGGGCAGTGATACGCAGTATTTT
CASTPGGRAGGSDTQYF
>TRBV7-3|TRBJ1-4|.|.
TGTGCCAGCAGCCGGGAGGCAACTAATGAAAAACTGTTTTTT
CASSREATNEKLFF
>TRBV7-2|TRBJ1-2|TRBD1|.
TGTGCCAGCAGCTGGTTCTTAGGGGGCGAGCGAGGCTACACCTTC
CASSWFLGGERGYTF
>TRBV7-8|TRBJ2-7|TRBD1|.
TGTGCCAGCAGCGCGGGACAGGGGGGATCCTACGAGCAGTACTTC
CASSAGQGGSYEQYF